This T cell receptor (beta chain) was documented in a study of blood T cells in healthy people across ages. Primed by a sample-barcoded 5' primer and a J-beta primer mix, a second PCR proceeded for about 6 to 11 cycles. Every single cDNA molecule received a tag from a template-switch adaptor with 12 random nucleotides. MiXCR, run by TCRdb on the 5' RACE reads, gives a single entry per CDR3 protein. This sample has some 890,000 distinct CDR3 sequences, with 25% to 35% found just once. The CDR3 sequence is 15 residues long. After removal of 6 bases from V and 4 bases from J, the junction contained 13 bases not matched to a gene. Germline values: CDR1 SQVTM, CDR2 ANQGSEA. These data also formed part of another study, on T cells of mothers and their children.

V usage is TRBV29-1 and J usage is TRBJ2-7, with TRBD1 identical over 9 bases. The sample taken for sequencing was blood. This TCR was sampled from a middle-aged woman in good health. The CDR3 reads CSVGRSGQGAYEQYF. The DNA of the CDR3 is TGCAGCGTCGGGAGGTCGGGACAGGGTGCGTACGAGCAGTACTTC.